This T cell receptor (beta chain) is drawn from a study of PD-L1 blockade in urothelial cancer. As for the study in general: Starting in 2014, patients were given atezolizumab (1,200 mg intravenously every 3 weeks). Blood underwent analysis 3 weeks (second dose) and 6 weeks after treatment began.

Germline CDR1 is MGHRA and CDR2 is YSYEKL. With 1 base clipped from V and 2 bases from J, the junction kept 1 base outside the gene matches. The CDR3 length is 16 residues. Generated by immunoSEQ multiplex PCR, the TCRdb table keeps only in-frame clones and is missing some. There are 100,000 to 150,000 clones in the sample; roughly 88% occur only once, and 2.4% lies in the top ten. Time point indicated: peripheral blood 6 weeks after treatment start. This clone has only one observation. The sample consisted of PBMCs, taken around atezolizumab (anti-PD-L1) treatment. The TCR sequence derives from a man between 45 and 60 years old with urothelial cancer. The chain recombines TRBV4-1 with TRBJ2-5; 13 bases line up with TRBD2. This CDR3 reads CASSQGTSGGQETQYF. CDR3 bases: TGCGCCAGCAGCCAAGGGACTAGCGGGGGACAAGAGACCCAGTACTTC.